The sequence of this TCR beta chain was determined in a study of metastatic and nonmetastatic thyroid tumors. Study context: Patients with malignant and benign thyroid disease provided blood and tumor or nodule tissue, whose repertoires were compared. Regarding the study as a whole: Malignant tumors reportedly showed significantly higher TCR beta diversity than benign nodules in both blood and tumor.

Treatment of any kind had been given to no patient before thyroid surgery. TCRdb re-called the PCR reads with MiXCR. The table has approximately 70,000 clones, roughly a sixth seen once; the top ten hold around 13%. This CDR3 contains 13 residues. Germline assignment: CDR1 MDHEN and CDR2 SYDVKM. V dropped 6 bases and J dropped 2; count of bases not matched to a gene: 4. In its sample, this clone was seen many times. Its antigen is unidentified. The receptor was derived from a female donor with papillary thyroid cancer or a benign thyroid nodule (not recorded which). Some clones in this sample may be carry-over from other donors' samples. The rearrangement uses TRBV28 and TRBJ2-7, with 7 bases that match TRBD1. Sequences were obtained from blood. The CDR3 loop is CASRRDRTYEQYF. CDR3 DNA: TGTGCCAGCAGACGGGACAGAACCTACGAGCAGTACTTC. Full variable domain (remainder filled in from reference TRBV28 and TRBJ2-7): DVKVTQSSRYLVKRTGEKVFLECVQDMDHENMFWYRQDPGLGLRLIYFSYDVKMKEKGDIPEGYSVSREKKERFSLILESASTNQTSMYLCASRRDRTYEQYFGPGTRLTVT.